The rows below give T cell receptor beta chains drawn from one sample of a study of T-cell reconstitution after alpha-beta-depleted transplantation in children. TCRdb itself ran the PCR reads through MiXCR, one entry per CDR3 protein. The sample has about 640,000 distinct CDR3 sequences; approximately 16% are singletons. This specimen consisted of PBMCs from the stem cell graft donor, obtained from the stem cell graft. These receptors were collected from a human donor who donated a stem cell graft to a child with acute myeloid leukemia. Both conserved end residues are part of each CDR3. D genes are given only for firm matches. Not all rows give a size; the values are once, few, many and, for expanded clones, a class.

j_call d_call clone_size v_call cdr3_length cdr3_aa cdr3_nt
TRBJ2-7 TRBD1 . TRBV29-1 11 CSGTGGHEQYF TGCAGTGGGACAGGGGGGCACGAGCAGTACTTC
TRBJ2-1 . few TRBV6-2/TRBV6-3 14 CASSYGAPWDEQFF TGTGCCAGCAGTTACGGTGCCCCTTGGGATGAGCAGTTCTTC
TRBJ1-2 . few TRBV7-2 16 CASSSETGRPSYGYTF TGTGCCAGCAGCTCAGAGACTGGCAGACCTTCGTATGGCTACACCTTC
TRBJ1-2 TRBD1 . TRBV20-1 17 CSARDPGQGAGWNGYTF TGCAGTGCTAGAGATCCAGGACAGGGGGCGGGTTGGAACGGCTACACCTTC
TRBJ1-1 TRBD1 few TRBV7-6 16 CASSGYRGRMNTEAFF TGTGCCAGCAGTGGATACAGGGGGCGGATGAACACTGAAGCTTTCTTT
TRBJ2-7 . many TRBV10-3 11 CAISDKYEQYF TGTGCCATCAGTGATAAGTACGAGCAGTACTTC
TRBJ2-7 . few TRBV7-2 16 CASSFAASGVGHEQYF TGTGCCAGCAGCTTCGCGGCCTCAGGGGTCGGCCACGAGCAGTACTTC
TRBJ1-2 TRBD1 many TRBV20-1 12 CSAGGQGLGYTF TGCAGTGCTGGGGGACAGGGCCTTGGCTACACCTTC
TRBJ1-5 . many TRBV6-5 15 CASSYSRAENQPQHF TGTGCCAGCAGTTACTCGAGGGCAGAGAATCAGCCCCAGCATTTT
TRBJ1-1 . . TRBV3-1 15 CASSLRDVMNTEAFF TGTGCCAGCAGCCTACGGGACGTCATGAACACTGAAGCTTTCTTT
TRBJ2-1 TRBD2 many TRBV10-3 15 CAISVGGGAYNEQFF TGTGCCATCAGTGTGGGTGGGGGGGCCTACAATGAGCAGTTCTTC
TRBJ2-2 . . TRBV3-1 17 CASCPVGDAQGTGELFF TGTGCCAGCTGCCCAGTAGGGGACGCCCAGGGGACCGGGGAGCTGTTTTTT
TRBJ2-7 . . TRBV12-3/TRBV12-4 16 CASSSPLDTGSYEQYF TGTGCCAGCAGTTCCCCCCTAGACACAGGGAGCTACGAGCAGTACTTC